A selection of T cell receptor beta chains follows, all from one sample in a study of OX40 agonist ivuxolimab in advanced cancers. Libraries were prepared by immunoSEQ multiplex PCR; TCRdb keeps only in-frame clonotypes and omits some of them. The table includes around 60,000 clones, about 91% detected once. This specimen was CD4+ or CD8+ T cells sorted from blood, taken in a trial of the OX40 agonist ivuxolimab. The receptor source for this set is an adult with an advanced solid tumor such as melanoma, head and neck, liver or kidney cancer. Each CDR3 is given with its conserved first and last residue. Each record gives: clone size, D gene, J gene, V gene, CDR3 DNA, CDR3 protein. A D gene is named only where the DNA matches it firmly. Some rows mark clone size as missing; the rest say once, few, many or name a class of expanded clone.

medium-sized,TRBD1,TRBJ1-4,TRBV4-1,TGCGCCAGCAGCCAAGGGGGGGGACAGACGCTGTTTTTT,CASSQGGGQTLFF
-,-,TRBJ2-2,TRBV15,TGTGCCACCAGCACCCTAGAGGGACTTGTCGGGGAGCTGTTTTTT,CATSTLEGLVGELFF
few,-,TRBJ1-1,TRBV6-1,TGTGCCAGCAGTCCCTTGCAGTGGGCTGAAGCTTTCTTT,CASSPLQWAEAFF
-,-,TRBJ1-6,TRBV19,TGTGCCAGTAGTATGGGGTTACAGCGTCTCTCACCCCTCCACTTT,CASSMGLQRLSPLHF
-,-,TRBJ1-3,TRBV6-5,TGTGCCAGCAGTTACTCTCGGGGGCATGGTGGAAACACCATATATTTT,CASSYSRGHGGNTIYF
-,TRBD1,TRBJ1-1,TRBV6-5,TGTGCCAGCAGCAGCCTCGGGACAGGCATTTCTGAAGCTTTCTTT,CASSSLGTGISEAFF
-,TRBD1,TRBJ2-2,TRBV7-6,TGTGCCAGCAGTCAAACAGGGGCGAACACCGGGGAGCTGTTTTTT,CASSQTGANTGELFF
-,-,TRBJ2-1,TRBV9,TGTGCCAGCAGCGCCGGACTACCCAATGAGCAGTTCTTC,CASSAGLPNEQFF
-,-,TRBJ1-1,TRBV19,TGTGCCAGTATAGCCCGCTCCTACGGATTGAACACTGAAGCTTTCTTT,CASIARSYGLNTEAFF
-,-,TRBJ2-2,TRBV6-1,TGTGCCAGCACCAGGGACTGGGGGAACACCGGGGAGCTGTTTTTT,CASTRDWGNTGELFF
-,-,TRBJ2-7,TRBV4-1,TGCGCCAGCAGCCTGAGGGGAAGCGGCACGGGGAACGAGCAGTACTTC,CASSLRGSGTGNEQYF
-,TRBD2,TRBJ2-7,TRBV4-3,TGCGCCAGCAGCCAAGGGACTAGCGGGAACTACGAGCAGTACTTC,CASSQGTSGNYEQYF
-,-,TRBJ2-3,TRBV7-9,TGTGCCAGCAGCTTAACGGGGTATGCAGATACGCAGTATTTT,CASSLTGYADTQYF
once,-,TRBJ2-7,TRBV28,TGTGCCAGCAGTGCCTTGGGCGGCTACGAGCAGTACTTC,CASSALGGYEQYF
-,TRBD1,TRBJ2-3,TRBV11-3,TGTGCCAGCAGCTTGGTTTATAGGGGGCAAAACACAGATACGCAGTATTTT,CASSLVYRGQNTDTQYF
-,TRBD1,TRBJ1-6,TRBV6-1,TGTGCCAGCAGTGAAAAGCGGCAGGGGACAGGTTCACCCCTCCACTTT,CASSEKRQGTGSPLHF
-,-,TRBJ2-7,TRBV28,TGTGCCAGCAGCCTAACACCGACTGGGAGGGGGGCCGAGCAGTACTTC,CASSLTPTGRGAEQYF
-,TRBD1,TRBJ2-7,TRBV28,TGTGCCAGCAGTTCCCCAGGGGGCGAGAAATTATACGAGCAGTACTTC,CASSSPGGEKLYEQYF
-,TRBD2,TRBJ2-1,TRBV7-9,TGTGCCAGCAGCCTTAGCGGGAACCCCTACAATGAGCAGTTCTTC,CASSLSGNPYNEQFF
-,TRBD2,TRBJ2-1,TRBV13,TGTGCCAGCAGCCCAGACCCTCTAGCGGGAGTCGTATACAATGAGCAGTTCTTC,CASSPDPLAGVVYNEQFF
-,-,TRBJ2-5,TRBV15,TGTGCCACCAGCAGAGGGGGAGGGGGCAGGGAGACCCAGTACTTC,CATSRGGGGRETQYF
-,TRBD1,TRBJ2-2,TRBV23-1,TGCGCCAGCAGTCAATCTGAGGGGACAGCGAACACCGGGGAGCTGTTTTTT,CASSQSEGTANTGELFF
-,TRBD1,TRBJ1-2,TRBV6-1,TGTGCCAGTAGTCCTGCCCCAGACAGGGAGTACGGCTACACCTTC,CASSPAPDREYGYTF
-,-,TRBJ2-7,TRBV14,TGTGCCAGCAGCCAGGAGCGCCCGGTCCCCTACGAGCAGTACTTC,CASSQERPVPYEQYF
-,TRBD1,TRBJ2-7,TRBV27,TGTGCCAGCGCCTCCGGGACAGGGCGTAGGGACGAGCAGTACTTC,CASASGTGRRDEQYF
-,-,TRBJ2-5,TRBV18,TGTGCCAGCTCACCTTGGCCCGAACGGTTGGAGACCCAGTACTTC,CASSPWPERLETQYF
few,-,TRBJ2-1,TRBV6-5,TGTGCCAGCAGTTACAGGGGGAATGAGCAGTTCTTC,CASSYRGNEQFF
-,TRBD2,TRBJ2-7,TRBV13,TGTGCCAGCAGCCAACCGACTAGCGGGAGATCCTACGAGCAGTACTTC,CASSQPTSGRSYEQYF
-,-,TRBJ2-1,TRBV2,TGTGCCAGCAGTGAAGCGTCCAGGGTCAATGAGCAGTTCTTC,CASSEASRVNEQFF
-,-,TRBJ2-7,TRBV18,TGTGCCAGCTCAGCACCCTACGAGCAGTACTTC,CASSAPYEQYF
-,TRBD1,TRBJ1-1,TRBV7-9,TGTGCCAGCAGCCCCCAGGGGGATGGGCCAGGGGTGGCCACTGAAGCTTTCTTT,CASSPQGDGPGVATEAFF
-,-,TRBJ1-5,TRBV28,TGTGCCAGCAGTTTGGCAGATAGCAATCAGCCCCAGCATTTT,CASSLADSNQPQHF
-,TRBD1,TRBJ1-4,TRBV30,TGTGCCTGGAGACGGGACAGACCAACTAATGAAAAACTGTTTTTT,CAWRRDRPTNEKLFF
-,-,TRBJ2-7,TRBV5-6,TGTGCCAGCAGCTTGCTGGCGGACGGCGGAGCCTACGAGCAGTACTTC,CASSLLADGGAYEQYF
-,-,TRBJ1-1,TRBV4-3,TGCGCCAGCAGCCAAGATCGACAACTCAACACTGAAGCTTTCTTT,CASSQDRQLNTEAFF
-,-,TRBJ2-1,TRBV29-1,TGCAGCGTTGAAGACTCCCGAAGGGTGAGCTCCTACAATGAGCAGTTCTTC,CSVEDSRRVSSYNEQFF
few,-,TRBJ1-5,TRBV6-5,TGTGCCAGCAGAACCCCAGGCCAGCCCCAGCATTTT,CASRTPGQPQHF
-,-,TRBJ2-7,TRBV5-5,TGTGCCAGCAGCTTGGAGTCCCAGCCCTACGAGCAGTACTTC,CASSLESQPYEQYF
-,-,TRBJ2-3,TRBV16,TGTGCCAGCAGCCTCGGGACTAGCACAGATACGCAGTATTTT,CASSLGTSTDTQYF
-,-,TRBJ2-3,TRBV7-3,TGTGCCAGCAGCCAAGGGGGTACGCAGTATTTT,CASSQGGTQYF
-,-,TRBJ2-7,TRBV7-9,TGTGCCAGCAGCCCCGGTCGGATTCGGACAGAGAACGAGCAGTACTTC,CASSPGRIRTENEQYF
-,-,TRBJ2-7,TRBV20-1,TGCAGTGCCTCGGGGGACGAGCAGTACTTC,CSASGDEQYF
few,-,TRBJ2-1,TRBV4-1,TGCGCCAGCTCTATGTACGGGAGTGGTGAGCAGTTCTTC,CASSMYGSGEQFF
-,TRBD2,TRBJ2-7,TRBV7-6,TGTGCCAGCAGCTTAGACGGCGGGAGTGGTAACCACGAGCAGTACTTC,CASSLDGGSGNHEQYF
-,-,TRBJ2-5,TRBV11-2,TGTGCCAGCAACTACCCTCTGTACCAAGAGACCCAGTACTTC,CASNYPLYQETQYF